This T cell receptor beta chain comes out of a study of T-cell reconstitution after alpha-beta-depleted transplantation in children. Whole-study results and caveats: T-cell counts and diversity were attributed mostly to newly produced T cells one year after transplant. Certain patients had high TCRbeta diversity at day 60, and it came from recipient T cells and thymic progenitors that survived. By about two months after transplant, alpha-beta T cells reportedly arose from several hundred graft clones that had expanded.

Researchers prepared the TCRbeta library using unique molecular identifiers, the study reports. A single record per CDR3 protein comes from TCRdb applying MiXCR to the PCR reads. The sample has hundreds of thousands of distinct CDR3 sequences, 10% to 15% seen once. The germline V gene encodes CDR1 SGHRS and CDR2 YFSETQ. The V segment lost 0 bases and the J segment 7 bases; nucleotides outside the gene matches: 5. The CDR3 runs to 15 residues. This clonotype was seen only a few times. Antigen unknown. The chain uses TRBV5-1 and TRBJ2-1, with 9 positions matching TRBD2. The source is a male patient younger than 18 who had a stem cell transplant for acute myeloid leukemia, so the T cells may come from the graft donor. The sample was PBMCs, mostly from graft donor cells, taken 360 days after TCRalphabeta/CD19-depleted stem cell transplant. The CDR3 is CASSLVAGAGNEQFF. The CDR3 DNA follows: TGCGCCAGCAGCTTGGTAGCGGGAGCGGGGAATGAGCAGTTCTTC.